One sample yielded the 22 T cell receptor beta chains listed below, sequenced in a study of T cell clonality in common variable immunodeficiency. Study findings and constraints: In common variable immunodeficiency, TCR beta chains reportedly carried fewer deletions and N-nucleotide insertions.

TCRdb keeps only in-frame clones here, not all; method: immunoSEQ multiplex PCR. In total the sample includes over 30,000 clones, none of them seen once. The antigens for these receptors are not known. Input material: peripheral blood mononuclear cells. All receptors come from a human donor with common variable immunodeficiency.

Details on this clone: The CDR3 goes on 3 residues after the read ends, and that part is filled in from the germline J gene. V gene TRBV19 combines with J gene TRBJ2-1; 7 bases are shared with TRBD2. Trimming cost V 4 bases and J 4 bases; bases outside gene matches: 13. This CDR3 contains 17 residues. Germline V lookup: CDR1 LNHDA, CDR2 SQIVND (reference sequence). The CDR3 reads CASSRARSSGIYNEQFF. The sequenced CDR3 bases are TGTGCCAGTAGTAGGGCGAGGTCTAGCGGTATTTACAATGAG.

This clone was found many times. The read comes to an end 3 residues before the CDR3 does, leaving the germline J gene to fill in the end. The V gene is TRBV7-2, the J gene TRBJ1-4, with D perhaps matching TRBD1 (6 bases). The germline V gene has CDR1 SGHTA and CDR2 FQGNSA. Trimming cost V 5 bases and J 5 bases, with 12 bases left between them. CDR3 length: 14 residues. Incomplete CDR3 DNA: TGTGCCAGCAGCCGCAACAGGGCAAATGAAAAA. Encoded protein: CASSRNRANEK. The whole CDR3 protein is CASSRNRANEKLFF.

A few counts support this clone. The read is 3 residues too short to cover the CDR3 end, so that end is filled in from the germline J gene. The chain is built from TRBV7-9 and TRBJ1-3; weak D call: TRBD1 (5 bases). The V gene lost 5 bases and the J gene lost 4 bases, with 12 bases spanning the gap. The germline V gene encodes CDR1 SEHNR and CDR2 FQNEAQ (reference sequence). The CDR3 has 14 amino acids. The CDR3 reads CASSRGTAGNTIYF. Incomplete CDR3 DNA: TGTGCCAGCAGCCGTGGGACTGCCGGAAACACC.

This clone was seen only a few times. Read data end 3 residues before the CDR3 end; the end is taken from the germline J gene. V and J are TRBV7-9 and TRBJ2-5, with TRBD2 matching 8 bases. V dropped 1 base and J dropped 4; count of bases not matched to a gene: 5. CDR3 length: 15 residues. CDR1 SEHNR and CDR2 FQNEAQ come from the germline V gene (reference sequence). The DNA read from the CDR3 is TGTGCCAGCAGCTTAGGCAGCGGGAGAGGAGAGACC. Its protein product is CASSLGSGRGET. The entire CDR3 reads CASSLGSGRGETQYF.

This clone has at least ten counts. The missing CDR3 end, 3 residues past where the read stops, is filled in from the germline J gene. The chain links TRBV6-2 or TRBV6-3 to TRBJ1-5; D remains ambiguous. Germline CDR1 is MNHEY and CDR2 is SVGEGT. This CDR3 spans 15 amino acids. Trimming shortened V by 7 bases and J by 0 bases, and 13 bases separated the two germline ends. This CDR3 is CASILNSYSNQPQHF. The CDR3 DNA, read in part, is TGTGCCAGCATTCTAAACAGTTATAGCAATCAGCCC.

This clone showed up many times. The read is 3 residues too short to cover the CDR3 end, so that end is filled in from the germline J gene. V usage is TRBV19 and J usage is TRBJ2-3; 8 positions match TRBD1. The germline CDR1 and CDR2 sequences are LNHDA and SQIVND (reference sequence). Trimming removed 5 bases from V and 0 bases from J; junction bases left unmatched: 7. The CDR3 contains 16 residues. The covered CDR3 bases are TGTGCCAGTAGTCCGCGGAGGACAGGGAGCACAGATACG. This translates into CASSPRRTGSTDT. The whole CDR3 sequence is CASSPRRTGSTDTQYF.

This clone rates as medium-sized. The read falls 3 residues short of the CDR3 end, and the missing part is taken from the germline J gene. This chain joins TRBV30 and TRBJ2-1; D is ambiguous. The CDR3 covers 11 residues. CDR1 and CDR2 from the germline V gene are GTSNPN and SVGIG (reference sequence). V lost 2 bases to trimming and J lost 5 bases, with 4 bases between them. The covered CDR3 bases are TGTGCCTGGAGTCCCGACAATGAG. It yields the protein CAWSPDNE. The entire CDR3 reads CAWSPDNEQFF. Combining the CDR3 with reference TRBV30 and TRBJ2-1 gives the whole variable domain SQTIHQWPATLVQPVGSPLSLECTVEGTSNPNLYWYRQAAGRGLQLLFYSVGIGQISSEVPQNLSASRPQDRQFILSSKKLLLSDSGFYLCAWSPDNEQFFGPGTRLTVL.

This clone was seen a handful of times. The missing CDR3 end, 3 residues past where the read stops, is filled in from the germline J gene. V is TRBV20-1 and J is TRBJ2-5, with 13 positions matching TRBD2. Germline V gene sequence: CDR1 DFQATT, CDR2 SNEGSKA (reference sequence). The J segment lost 1 base and the V segment lost 6 bases, leaving 2 bases of the junction unmatched. CDR3 length: 14 amino acids. The CDR3 here is CSAGTSGTQETQYF. The sequenced part of the CDR3 DNA is TGCAGTGCCGGGACTAGCGGGACCCAAGAGACC.

This clone was counted at least ten times. The read finishes 3 residues shy of the CDR3 end, and the germline J gene is used to complete it. V usage is TRBV2 and J usage is TRBJ1-5; D call uncertain. The germline V and J ends were trimmed by 2 bases and 4 bases, with 6 bases remaining between them. CDR1 SNHLY and CDR2 FYNNEI come from the germline V gene. The CDR3 contains 13 residues. CDR3 DNA, as far as it was read: TGTGCCAGCAGTGAAAGCATGAATCAGCCC. Translated, it gives CASSESMNQP. The full CDR3 protein is CASSESMNQPQHF.

This clone was picked up many times. This chain's CDR3 is CASRGGNTGELFF. The CDR3 bases that were read are TGTGCCAGCAGGGGGGGAAACACCGGGGAG. This sequence joins TRBV12-3 or TRBV12-4 and TRBJ2-2, with D possibly TRBD2 on 6 matching bases. The CDR3 end lies 3 residues beyond the end of the read and is filled in from the germline J gene. With 6 bases removed from V and 2 bases from J, the gap between germline ends came to 7 bases. This CDR3 region has 13 residues.

This clone was counted a few times. The CDR3 end falls 3 residues outside the read, so it is completed with the germline J gene. The chain recombines TRBV18 with TRBJ2-7, with D possibly being TRBD2 (5 bases). CDR1 and CDR2 (germline): KGHSH, LQKENI. The CDR3 covers 14 residues. V dropped 2 bases and J dropped 2 bases, with 10 bases sitting between them. CDR3 DNA, as far as it was read: TGTGCCAGCTCACCAACCGGGGTCGCCTACGAG. As protein: CASSPTGVAYE. The entire CDR3 protein is CASSPTGVAYEQYF.

This clone has more than one count but fewer than ten. The CDR3 goes on 3 residues after the read ends, and that part is filled in from the germline J gene. The rearrangement uses TRBV7-6 and TRBJ2-7; TRBD2 matches 8 bases. Germline V lookup: CDR1 SGHVS, CDR2 FNYEAQ. The CDR3 has 14 residues. The ends lost 5 bases at V and 6 bases at J; junction bases unmatched: 9. CDR3 sequence: CASSQGREVFEQYF. CDR3 bases read: TGTGCCAGCAGCCAAGGGCGGGAGGTCTTCGAG.

This clone was counted many times. CDR3 sequence reads: CASSESGNGSPLHF. The sequenced CDR3 bases are TGTGCCAGCAGTGAGTCGGGGAACGGTTCACCC. J is TRBJ1-6 and V is TRBV6-1; D ambiguous. From the germline J gene comes the end of the CDR3, since the read stops 3 residues before it. This CDR3 spans 14 amino acids. Trimming removed 3 bases from V and 9 bases from J, with 12 bases in between. Germline V CDR1 and CDR2: MNHNS, SASEGT.

As concerns this clone: The sequenced fragment ends 3 residues before the CDR3 boundary, so the rest is inferred from the germline J gene. This chain connects TRBV19 to TRBJ2-1; TRBD2 matches 11 bases. The CDR3 is made up of 20 amino acids. Germline loops: CDR1 LNHDA, CDR2 SQIVND (reference sequence). The trim removed 2 bases at V and 0 bases at J, leaving 12 bases unmatched. The CDR3 reads CASSISGTSGPDDSYNEQFF. The CDR3 DNA, read in part, is TGTGCCAGTAGTATATCAGGGACTAGCGGACCAGACGACTCCTACAATGAG.

At least ten counts were recorded for this clone. The read stops 3 residues short of the end of the CDR3; the missing end is completed from the germline J gene. The chain carries TRBV27 and TRBJ2-3, with 9 bases lining up with TRBD1. The V gene's germline CDR1 is MNHEY and CDR2 SMNVEV (reference sequence). The trim removed 5 bases at V and 1 base at J, leaving 13 bases unmatched. The CDR3 sequence is 18 residues long. The CDR3 sequence is CASSGSRTGVYRTDTQYF. CDR3 DNA, as far as it was read: TGTGCCAGCAGTGGGTCCCGGACAGGGGTGTATCGCACAGATACG.

In this sample, this clone turned up many times. With the read ending 3 residues before the CDR3 end, the germline J gene is used to fill in that end. The chain has TRBV7-2 and TRBJ2-7; 8 nucleotides agree with TRBD2. J lost 0 bases, V lost 5 bases, and 6 bases had no gene match. Germline loops: CDR1 SGHTA, CDR2 FQGNSA. This CDR3 spans 15 amino acids. The CDR3 sequence: CASSLSSGLSYEQYF. CDR3 bases read: TGTGCCAGCAGCCTCTCTAGCGGGCTCTCCTACGAG.

Sample share makes this clone large. From the germline J gene comes the end of the CDR3, since the read stops 3 residues before it. This chain connects TRBV29-1 to TRBJ2-2; 7 bases match TRBD1. The CDR3 is made up of 12 amino acids. Per germline, CDR1 SQVTM and CDR2 ANQGSEA. Trimming at V came to 7 bases and at J to 6 bases, leaving 5 bases not matched to a gene. The CDR3 bases that were read are TGCAGCGCCGACAGGGTTGCCGGGGAG. The encoded protein is CSADRVAGE. The complete CDR3 protein is CSADRVAGELFF.

This clone has more than one count but fewer than ten. The CDR3 end is not reached by the read, which stops 3 residues before it; the germline J gene fills it in. The chain is built from TRBV10-3 and TRBJ2-5, with 11 bases fitting TRBD2. The CDR3 has 15 residues. The trim removed 5 bases at V and 2 bases at J, leaving 4 bases unmatched. Germline CDR1 and CDR2: ENHRY and SYGVKD. The CDR3 reads CAISRGLAGQETQYF. The CDR3 bases that were read are TGTGCCATCAGTAGAGGACTAGCGGGTCAAGAGACC.

This clone has more than one count but fewer than ten. The sequenced fragment ends 3 residues before the CDR3 boundary, so the rest is inferred from the germline J gene. The J gene is TRBJ2-1, the V gene TRBV13; 12 bases fit TRBD2. V shed 0 bases and J 7 bases; nucleotides not matched to a gene: 10. The germline V gene encodes CDR1 PRHDT and CDR2 FYEKMQ (reference sequence). CDR3 length: 18 amino acids. Here the CDR3 reads CASSLGLTSGSLGNEQFF. Partial CDR3 DNA: TGTGCCAGCAGCTTAGGCTTGACTAGCGGGAGTTTGGGAAATGAG.

This clone appeared many times. The read terminates 3 residues ahead of where the CDR3 ends, so the germline J gene completes it. The gene calls are TRBV7-2 and TRBJ2-7, with 9 bases identical to TRBD1. CDR3 length: 15 residues. Germline loops: CDR1 SGHTA, CDR2 FQGNSA. With 5 bases clipped from V and 6 bases from J, the junction kept 11 bases outside the gene matches. The DNA read from the CDR3 is TGTGCCAGCAGCCCAGACCTACAGGGGGCGCGCGAG. Translated: CASSPDLQGARE. The full CDR3 is CASSPDLQGAREQYF.

This clone was counted ten times or more. Read coverage stops 3 residues before the CDR3 terminus; the germline J gene supplies the remainder. This rearrangement joins TRBV29-1 to TRBJ2-1, with 9 bases fitting TRBD2. There are 17 residues in the CDR3. V shed 7 bases and J 2 bases; nucleotides not matched to a gene: 15. Germline loops: CDR1 SQVTM, CDR2 ANQGSEA. The chain's CDR3 is CSGAGGNSGSTYNEQFF. The part of the CDR3 DNA that was read is TGCAGCGGGGCGGGGGGGAATAGCGGGAGTACCTACAATGAG.

With regard to this clone: The read ends 3 residues early relative to the CDR3; the germline J gene fills the gap. The V call is TRBV18, the J call TRBJ1-2, with 7 bases identical to TRBD1. The CDR3 extends over 15 amino acids. The germline V gene has CDR1 KGHSH and CDR2 LQKENI. Trimming removed 5 bases from V and 2 bases from J; junction bases left unmatched: 8. The CDR3 is CASSRTGSENYGYTF. The CDR3 DNA, read in part, is TGTGCCAGCTCAAGGACAGGATCCGAGAACTATGGC.